This T cell receptor (beta chain) was documented in a study of T cell responses to AZD1222 COVID-19 vaccine. With respect to this clone: Antigen specificity is unknown.

Whole-study findings and limits: The donor group comprised mostly white British people and more females; the analysis possibly underestimated clonal diversity. Close to half of spike-specific TCRs reportedly recognize unmutated variant regions.

TCRdb's table, derived via immunoSEQ multiplex PCR, lists solely in-frame clones and lacks some. This table holds more than 150,000 clones, around nine tenths found once. The V gene end was trimmed by 4 bases and the J gene end by 5 bases; junction bases not matched to a gene: 9. This CDR3 is 16 amino acids long. Germline loops: CDR1 SGHKS, CDR2 YYEKEE (reference sequence). The input for sequencing was peripheral blood, taken 28 days after the second AZD1222 dose. This chain connects TRBV5-5 to TRBJ2-2; 9 bases agree with TRBD2. This sequence originates from an adult who received the AZD1222 COVID-19 vaccine. The CDR3 is CASSLLAGLWTGELFF. The CDR3 DNA reads TGTGCCAGCAGCCTGCTAGCGGGACTCTGGACCGGGGAGCTGTTTTTT.